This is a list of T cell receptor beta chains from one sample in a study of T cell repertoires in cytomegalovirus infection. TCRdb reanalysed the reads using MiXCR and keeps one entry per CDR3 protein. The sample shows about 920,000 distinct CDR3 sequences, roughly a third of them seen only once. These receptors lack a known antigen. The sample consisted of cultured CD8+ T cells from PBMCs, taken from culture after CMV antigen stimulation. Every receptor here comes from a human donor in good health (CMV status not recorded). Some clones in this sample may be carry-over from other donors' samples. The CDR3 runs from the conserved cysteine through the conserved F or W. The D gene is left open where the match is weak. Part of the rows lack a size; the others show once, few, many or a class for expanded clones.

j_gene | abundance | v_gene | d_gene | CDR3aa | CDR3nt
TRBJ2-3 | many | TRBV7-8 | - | CASSVGLSTDTQYF | TGTGCCAGCAGCGTGGGACTTAGCACAGATACGCAGTATTTT
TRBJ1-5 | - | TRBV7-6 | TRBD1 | CASSLRTGDQPQHF | TGTGCCAGCAGCTTACGGACAGGAGATCAGCCCCAGCATTTT
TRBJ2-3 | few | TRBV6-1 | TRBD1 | CASSDPITGGTDTQYF | TGTGCCAGCAGTGACCCCATTACAGGGGGCACAGATACGCAGTATTTT
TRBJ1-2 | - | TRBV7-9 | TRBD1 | CASSSLRGLGYGYTF | TGTGCCAGCAGCTCCCTCAGGGGGCTGGGATATGGCTACACCTTC
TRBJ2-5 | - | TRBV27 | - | CVSSLFGGVETQYF | TGTGTCAGCAGTTTATTCGGGGGAGTCGAGACCCAGTACTTC
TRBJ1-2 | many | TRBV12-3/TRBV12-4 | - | CASSQAGSYGYTF | TGTGCCAGCAGCCAAGCAGGGTCCTATGGCTACACCTTC
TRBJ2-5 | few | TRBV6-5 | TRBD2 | CASSYSKYWRGTQETQYF | TGTGCCAGCAGTTACTCGAAGTACTGGCGGGGGACTCAAGAGACCCAGTACTTC
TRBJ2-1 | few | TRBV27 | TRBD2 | CASSYQRGGWNEQFF | TGTGCCAGCAGTTACCAGCGGGGGGGCTGGAATGAGCAGTTCTTC
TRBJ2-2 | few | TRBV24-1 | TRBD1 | CATSGPGQGYTGELFF | TGTGCCACCAGTGGACCGGGACAGGGATACACCGGGGAGCTGTTTTTT
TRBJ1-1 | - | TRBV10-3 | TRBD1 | CVIRQGVGFMNTEAFF | TGTGTCATCAGACAGGGTGTGGGTTTCATGAACACTGAAGCTTTCTTT
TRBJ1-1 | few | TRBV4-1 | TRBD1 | CASSQVRDRGLGTEAFF | TGCGCCAGCAGCCAAGTAAGAGACAGGGGGCTGGGCACTGAAGCTTTCTTT
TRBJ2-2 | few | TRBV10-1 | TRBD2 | CASRAGGDTGELFF | TGCGCCAGCAGAGCGGGGGGAGACACCGGGGAGCTGTTTTTT
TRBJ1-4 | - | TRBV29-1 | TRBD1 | CSVGPGGEKLFF | TGCAGCGTTGGCCCAGGGGGCGAAAAACTGTTTTTT
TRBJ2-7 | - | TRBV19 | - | CASSAAPGPGTYEQYF | TGTGCCAGTAGTGCCGCTCCGGGCCCCGGCACCTACGAGCAGTACTTC
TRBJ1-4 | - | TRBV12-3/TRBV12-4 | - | CASSPQQVYNEKLFF | TGTGCCAGCAGTCCTCAACAGGTTTATAATGAAAAACTGTTTTTT
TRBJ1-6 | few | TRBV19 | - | CASKKQVDSPLHF | TGTGCCAGTAAGAAACAGGTGGATTCACCCCTCCACTTT
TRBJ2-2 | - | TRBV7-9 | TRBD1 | CASSLAWQGATGELFF | TGTGCCAGCAGCTTAGCGTGGCAGGGGGCGACCGGGGAGCTGTTTTTT
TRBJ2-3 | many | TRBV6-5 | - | CASSYWAGDTQYF | TGTGCCAGCAGTTACTGGGCTGGGGATACGCAGTATTTT
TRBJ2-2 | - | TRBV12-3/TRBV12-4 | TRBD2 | CASSFPAGAPGSGELFF | TGTGCCAGCAGTTTTCCAGCGGGGGCCCCTGGGAGCGGGGAGCTGTTTTTT
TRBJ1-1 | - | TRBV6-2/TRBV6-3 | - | CASTLGPGTTEAFF | TGTGCCAGCACCCTAGGACCAGGGACCACTGAAGCTTTCTTT
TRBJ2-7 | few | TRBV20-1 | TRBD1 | CSARDFSTPTGDEQYF | TGCAGTGCTAGAGATTTTTCTACCCCGACAGGGGACGAGCAGTACTTC
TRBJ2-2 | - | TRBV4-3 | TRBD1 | CASSQSAYGTETTNTGELFF | TGCGCCAGCAGCCAATCTGCCTATGGGACAGAGACGACGAACACCGGGGAGCTGTTTTTT
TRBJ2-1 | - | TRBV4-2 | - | CASSQAGRGNEQFF | TGTGCCAGCAGCCAAGCGGGCAGGGGCAATGAGCAGTTCTTC
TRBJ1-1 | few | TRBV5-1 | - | CASSSLWTDLNTEAFF | TGCGCCAGCAGCTCCCTCTGGACGGATTTGAACACTGAAGCTTTCTTT
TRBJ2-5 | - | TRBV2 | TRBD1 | CASRGQGALQETQYF | TGTGCCAGCAGAGGACAGGGGGCCCTCCAAGAGACCCAGTACTTC
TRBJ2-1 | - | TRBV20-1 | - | CSARERGLGSYNEQFF | TGCAGTGCTAGAGAACGGGGGCTGGGCTCCTACAATGAGCAGTTCTTC
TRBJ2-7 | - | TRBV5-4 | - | CASSLETGWTDEQYF | TGTGCCAGCAGCTTGGAGACAGGCTGGACGGACGAGCAGTACTTC
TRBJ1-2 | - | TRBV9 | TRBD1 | CASSAPTGATNYGYTF | TGTGCCAGCAGCGCTCCGACAGGGGCGACTAACTATGGCTACACCTTC
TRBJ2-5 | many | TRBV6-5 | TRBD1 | CASSYSSWVVGTGTKIETQYF | TGTGCCAGCAGTTACTCGAGTTGGGTGGTGGGGACAGGGACCAAAATAGAGACCCAGTACTTC
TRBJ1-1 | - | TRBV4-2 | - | CASSPPRRKDSEAFF | TGTGCCAGCAGCCCGCCCAGGCGCAAAGACAGTGAAGCTTTCTTT
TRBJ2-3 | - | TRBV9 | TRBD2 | CASSVAEASGGSVDTQYF | TGTGCCAGCAGCGTAGCAGAGGCTAGCGGGGGTAGTGTCGATACGCAGTATTTT
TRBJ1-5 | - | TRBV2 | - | CASGGGVSQPQHF | TGTGCCAGCGGGGGCGGGGTCTCTCAGCCCCAGCATTTT
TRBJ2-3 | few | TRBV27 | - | CASSLSTSITDTQYF | TGTGCCAGCAGTTTATCGACGTCGATAACAGATACGCAGTATTTT
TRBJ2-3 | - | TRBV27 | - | CASSVKTSTDTQYF | TGTGCCAGCAGCGTCAAGACTAGCACAGATACGCAGTATTTT
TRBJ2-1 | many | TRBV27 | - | CASSLGLLAYNEQFF | TGTGCCAGCAGTTTGGGCCTCTTGGCCTACAATGAGCAGTTCTTC
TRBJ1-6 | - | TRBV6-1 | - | CASSVGPASPLHF | TGTGCCAGCAGTGTTGGCCCGGCTTCACCCCTCCACTTT
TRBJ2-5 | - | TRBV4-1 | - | CASSQDRRWGDQETQYF | TGCGCCAGCAGCCAAGATAGAAGATGGGGGGACCAAGAGACCCAGTACTTC
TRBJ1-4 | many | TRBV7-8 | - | CASSSPEDKTTTNEKLFF | TGTGCCAGCAGCTCGCCCGAAGACAAAACTACAACTAATGAAAAACTGTTTTTT
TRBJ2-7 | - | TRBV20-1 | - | CSARDIAARGLEQYF | TGCAGTGCTAGAGATATAGCAGCCCGGGGACTGGAGCAGTACTTC
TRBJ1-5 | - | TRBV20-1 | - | CSAPRAVGQPQHF | TGCAGTGCCCCACGGGCGGTGGGTCAGCCCCAGCATTTT
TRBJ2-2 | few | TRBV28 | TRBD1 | CASSLAALRDRGTPGELFF | TGTGCCAGCAGTTTAGCTGCCCTCCGGGACAGGGGCACCCCCGGGGAGCTGTTTTTT
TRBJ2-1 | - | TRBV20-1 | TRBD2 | CSATPPSGGSVLDEQFF | TGCAGTGCCACCCCCCCTAGCGGGGGGTCGGTTTTGGATGAGCAGTTCTTC